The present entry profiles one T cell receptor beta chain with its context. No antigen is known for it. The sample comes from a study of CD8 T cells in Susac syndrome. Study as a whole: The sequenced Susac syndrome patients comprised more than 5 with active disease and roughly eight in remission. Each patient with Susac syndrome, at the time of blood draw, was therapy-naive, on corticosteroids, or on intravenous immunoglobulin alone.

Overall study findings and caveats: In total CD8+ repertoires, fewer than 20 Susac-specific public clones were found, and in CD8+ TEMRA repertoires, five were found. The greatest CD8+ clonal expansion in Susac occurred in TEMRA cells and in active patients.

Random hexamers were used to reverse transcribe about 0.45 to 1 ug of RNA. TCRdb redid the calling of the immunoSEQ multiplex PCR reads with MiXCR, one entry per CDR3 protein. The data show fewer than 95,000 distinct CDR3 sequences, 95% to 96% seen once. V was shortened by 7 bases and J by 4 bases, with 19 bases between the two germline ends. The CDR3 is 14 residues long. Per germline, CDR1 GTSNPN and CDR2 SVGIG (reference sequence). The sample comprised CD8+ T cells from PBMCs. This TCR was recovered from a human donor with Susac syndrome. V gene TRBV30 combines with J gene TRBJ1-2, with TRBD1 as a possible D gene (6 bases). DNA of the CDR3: TGTGCCTTACGTACAGGGTCGGTATCCTATGGCTACACCTTC. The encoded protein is CALRTGSVSYGYTF.